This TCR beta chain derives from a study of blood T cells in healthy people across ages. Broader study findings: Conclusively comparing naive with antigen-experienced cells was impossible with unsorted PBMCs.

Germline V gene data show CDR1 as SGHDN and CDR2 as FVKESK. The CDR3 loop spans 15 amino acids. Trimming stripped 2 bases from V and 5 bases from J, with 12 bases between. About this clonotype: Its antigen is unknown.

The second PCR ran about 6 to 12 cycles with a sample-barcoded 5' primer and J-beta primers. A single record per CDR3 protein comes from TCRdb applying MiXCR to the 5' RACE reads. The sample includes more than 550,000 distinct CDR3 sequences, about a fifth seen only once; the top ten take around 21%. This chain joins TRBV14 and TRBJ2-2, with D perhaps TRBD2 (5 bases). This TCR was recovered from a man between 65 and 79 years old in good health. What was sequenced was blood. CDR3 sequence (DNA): TGTGCCAGCAGCCAATTACTAACGGGAACCGGGGAGCTGTTTTTT. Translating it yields CASSQLLTGTGELFF.